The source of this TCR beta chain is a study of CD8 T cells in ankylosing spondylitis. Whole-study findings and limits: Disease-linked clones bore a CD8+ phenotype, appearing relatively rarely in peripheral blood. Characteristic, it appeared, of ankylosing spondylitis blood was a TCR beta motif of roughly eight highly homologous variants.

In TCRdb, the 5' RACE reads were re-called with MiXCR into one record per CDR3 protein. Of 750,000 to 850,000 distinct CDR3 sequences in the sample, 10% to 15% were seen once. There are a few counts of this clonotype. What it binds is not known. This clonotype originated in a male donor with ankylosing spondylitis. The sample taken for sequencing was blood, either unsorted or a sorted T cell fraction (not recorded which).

The CDR3 here is CASSQPTSGSYNEQFF. The CDR3 coding sequence is TGTGCCAGCAGCCAACCAACTAGCGGGTCCTACAATGAGCAGTTCTTC. V is TRBV4-2 and J is TRBJ2-1; 9 bases line up with TRBD2. Unmatched junction bases numbered 3, after V lost 2 bases and J lost 1 base. Germline lookup yields CDR1 LGHNA and CDR2 YNFKEQ. The CDR3 has 16 amino acids.